The 3 T cell receptor beta chains below all came from one sample that was sequenced in a study of early T cells in non-severe SARS-CoV-2 infection. TCRdb passed the 5' RACE reads through MiXCR, listing each CDR3 protein once. The table has some 82,000 distinct CDR3 sequences, over 10% seen once; the top ten hold under 3%. The sequenced material came from whole blood. These receptors were taken from an adult who was a healthcare worker with PCR-confirmed SARS-CoV-2 infection or an uninfected control (not recorded which).

The V call is TRBV5-1, the J call TRBJ2-3; 7 bases agree with TRBD1. The ends lost 4 bases at V and 1 base at J; junction bases unmatched: 6. The CDR3 is made up of 15 amino acids. The germline CDR1 and CDR2 sequences are SGHRS and YFSETQ. In nucleotides, the CDR3 is TGCGCCAGCAGCACCTACGGACAGGGCACAGATACGCAGTATTTT. Protein product: CASSTYGQGTDTQYF.

With regard to this clonotype: This may be a read error, as it is one base from a much larger clone. The chain uses TRBV11-2 and TRBJ2-5, with D uncertain. The CDR3 has 12 residues. Germline V gene sequence: CDR1 SGHAT, CDR2 FQNNGV. The CDR3 spells CASSLDLETLYF. The CDR3 coding sequence is TGTGCCAGCAGCTTAGACTTGGAGACCCTGTACTTC.

V is TRBV9 and J is TRBJ1-5; D call uncertain. This CDR3 spans 13 amino acids. V was pared by 0 bases and J by 9 bases, with 10 bases between. Germline CDR1 is SGDLS and CDR2 is YYNGEE. In DNA, the CDR3 is TGTGCCAGCAGCGTAGGGCTGACTGGGCCCCAGCATTTT. Protein sequence: CASSVGLTGPQHF. The whole variable domain, filled in from reference TRBV9 and TRBJ1-5, reads DSGVTQTPKHLITATGQRVTLRCSPRSGDLSVYWYQQSLDQGLQFLIQYYNGEERAKGNILERFSAQQFPDLHSELNLSSLELGDSALYFCASSVGLTGPQHFGDGTRLSIL.